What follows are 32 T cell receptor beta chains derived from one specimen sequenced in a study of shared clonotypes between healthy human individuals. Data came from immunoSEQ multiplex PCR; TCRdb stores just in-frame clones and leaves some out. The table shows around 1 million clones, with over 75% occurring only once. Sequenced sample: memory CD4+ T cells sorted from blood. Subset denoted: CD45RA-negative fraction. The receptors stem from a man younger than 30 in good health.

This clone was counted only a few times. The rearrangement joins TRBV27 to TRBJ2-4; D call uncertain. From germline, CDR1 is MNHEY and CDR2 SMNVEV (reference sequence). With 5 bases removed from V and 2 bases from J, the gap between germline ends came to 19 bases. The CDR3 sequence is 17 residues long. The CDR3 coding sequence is TGTGCCAGCAGTCCTGTTATAGGTACAAAACCCAAAAACATTCAGTACTTC. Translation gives CASSPVIGTKPKNIQYF.

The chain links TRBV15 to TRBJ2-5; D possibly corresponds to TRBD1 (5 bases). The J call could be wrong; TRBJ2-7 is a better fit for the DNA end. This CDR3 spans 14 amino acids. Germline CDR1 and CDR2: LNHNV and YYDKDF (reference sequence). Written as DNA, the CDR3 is TGTGCCACCAGCAGAGAAGGGGAAACCTACGAGCAGTACTTC. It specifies CATSREGETYEQYF.

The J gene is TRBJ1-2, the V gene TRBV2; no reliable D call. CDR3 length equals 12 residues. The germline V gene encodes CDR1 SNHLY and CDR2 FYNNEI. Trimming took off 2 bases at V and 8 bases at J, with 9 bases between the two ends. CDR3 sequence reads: CASSEWSAGYTF. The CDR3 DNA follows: TGTGCCAGCAGTGAATGGTCCGCCGGCTACACCTTC. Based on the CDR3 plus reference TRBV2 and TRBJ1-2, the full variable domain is EPEVTQTPSHQVTQMGQEVILRCVPISNHLYFYWYRQILGQKVEFLVSFYNNEISEKSEIFDDQFSVERPDGSNFTLKIRSTKLEDSAMYFCASSEWSAGYTFGSGTRLTVV.

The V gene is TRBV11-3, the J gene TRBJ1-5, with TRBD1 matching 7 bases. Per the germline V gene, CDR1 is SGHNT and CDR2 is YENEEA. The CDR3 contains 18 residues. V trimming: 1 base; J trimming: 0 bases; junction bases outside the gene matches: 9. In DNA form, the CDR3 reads TGTGCCAGCAGCTTAGTCGACAGGGAAGACTATAGCAATCAGCCCCAGCATTTT. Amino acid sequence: CASSLVDREDYSNQPQHF.

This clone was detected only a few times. CDR3 protein: CASNTFQYTEAFF. CDR3 coding DNA: TGTGCCAGCAATACTTTCCAATACACTGAAGCTTTCTTT. This rearrangement joins TRBV2 to TRBJ1-1; D not certain. Germline loops: CDR1 SNHLY, CDR2 FYNNEI. This CDR3 contains 13 residues. Deletions cut 7 bases from V and 3 bases from J, with 12 bases between.

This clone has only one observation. The CDR3 DNA is TGTGCCAGCAGCGTAGATGGGGGTCGGGACGAGCAGTACTTC. It codes for CASSVDGGRDEQYF. This chain links TRBV7-2 with TRBJ2-7, with D perhaps being TRBD1 or TRBD2 (5 bases each). The CDR3 loop spans 14 amino acids. Trimming cost V 5 bases and J 5 bases, with 16 bases left between them. Germline V gives CDR1 SGHTA, CDR2 FQGNSA.

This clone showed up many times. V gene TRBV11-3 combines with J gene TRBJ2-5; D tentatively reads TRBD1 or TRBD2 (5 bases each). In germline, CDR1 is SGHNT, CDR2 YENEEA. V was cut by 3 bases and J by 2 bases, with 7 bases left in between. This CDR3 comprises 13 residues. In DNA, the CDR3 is TGTGCCAGCAGCTTCGAGGGGCAAGAGACCCAGTACTTC. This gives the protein CASSFEGQETQYF.

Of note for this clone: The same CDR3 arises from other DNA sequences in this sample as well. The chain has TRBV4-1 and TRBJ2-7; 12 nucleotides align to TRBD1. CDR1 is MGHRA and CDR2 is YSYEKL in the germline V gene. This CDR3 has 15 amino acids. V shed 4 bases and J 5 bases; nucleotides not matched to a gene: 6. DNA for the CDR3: TGCGCCAGCAGCCTCAGGGGACAGGGGGCGAACGAGCAGTACTTC. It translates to CASSLRGQGANEQYF.

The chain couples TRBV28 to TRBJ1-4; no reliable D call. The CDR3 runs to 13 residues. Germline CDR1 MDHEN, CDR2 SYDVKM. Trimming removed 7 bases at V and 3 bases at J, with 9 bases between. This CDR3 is CASTAQPNEKLFF. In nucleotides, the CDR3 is TGTGCCAGCACAGCACAGCCTAATGAAAAACTGTTTTTT.

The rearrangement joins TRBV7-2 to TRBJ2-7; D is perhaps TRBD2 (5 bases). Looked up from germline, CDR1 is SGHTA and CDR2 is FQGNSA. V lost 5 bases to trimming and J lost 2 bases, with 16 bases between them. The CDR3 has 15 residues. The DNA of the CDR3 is TGTGCCAGCAGCCTGGGTGGGAGTAGTACCTACGAGCAGTACTTC. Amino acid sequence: CASSLGGSSTYEQYF.

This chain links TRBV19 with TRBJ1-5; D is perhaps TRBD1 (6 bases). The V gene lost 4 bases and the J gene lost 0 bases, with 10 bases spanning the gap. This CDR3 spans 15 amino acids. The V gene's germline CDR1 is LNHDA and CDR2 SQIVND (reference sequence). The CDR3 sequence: CASSTHRDSNQPQHF. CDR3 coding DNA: TGTGCCAGTAGTACACACAGGGATAGCAATCAGCCCCAGCATTTT.

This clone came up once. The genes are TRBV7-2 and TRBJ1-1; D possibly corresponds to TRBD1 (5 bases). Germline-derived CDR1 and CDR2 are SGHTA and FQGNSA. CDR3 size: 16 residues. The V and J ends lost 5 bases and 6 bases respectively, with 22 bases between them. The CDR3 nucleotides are TGTGCCAGCAGCCCTCATGGTGGCCCGATCAGGGCTGAAGCTTTCTTT. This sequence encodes CASSPHGGPIRAEAFF.

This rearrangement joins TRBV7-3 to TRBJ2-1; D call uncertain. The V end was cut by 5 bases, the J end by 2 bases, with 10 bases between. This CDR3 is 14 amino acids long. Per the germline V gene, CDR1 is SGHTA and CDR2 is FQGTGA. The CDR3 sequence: CASSVDGPYNEQFF. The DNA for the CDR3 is TGTGCCAGCAGCGTGGACGGACCCTACAATGAGCAGTTCTTC.

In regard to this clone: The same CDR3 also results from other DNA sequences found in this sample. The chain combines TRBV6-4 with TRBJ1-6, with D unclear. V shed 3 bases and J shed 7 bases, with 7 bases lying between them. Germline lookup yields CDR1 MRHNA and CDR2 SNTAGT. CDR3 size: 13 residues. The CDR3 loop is CASSDGRNSPLHF. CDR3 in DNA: TGTGCCAGCAGTGATGGTCGAAATTCACCCCTCCACTTT.

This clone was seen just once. The CDR3 bases are TGCGCCAGCAGCGTACAGGAGAACACTGAAGCTTTCTTT. This encodes CASSVQENTEAFF. The J gene is TRBJ1-1, the V gene TRBV5-1, with a possible D match to TRBD1 (5 bases). This CDR3 is 13 amino acids long. The V gene lost 4 bases and the J gene lost 1 base, with 8 bases spanning the gap. Germline CDR1 reads SGHRS; CDR2 reads YFSETQ. Complete variable domain (other parts from reference TRBV5-1 and TRBJ1-1): KAGVTQTPRYLIKTRGQQVTLSCSPISGHRSVSWYQQTPGQGLQFLFEYFSETQRNKGNFPGRFSGRQFSNSRSEMNVSTLELGDSALYLCASSVQENTEAFFGQGTRLTVV.

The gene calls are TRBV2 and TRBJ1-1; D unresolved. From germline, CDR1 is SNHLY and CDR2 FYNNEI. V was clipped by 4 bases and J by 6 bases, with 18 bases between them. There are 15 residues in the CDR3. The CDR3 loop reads CASSAAPRVGPEAFF. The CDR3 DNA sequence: TGTGCCAGCAGTGCCGCGCCAAGGGTAGGCCCTGAAGCTTTCTTT.

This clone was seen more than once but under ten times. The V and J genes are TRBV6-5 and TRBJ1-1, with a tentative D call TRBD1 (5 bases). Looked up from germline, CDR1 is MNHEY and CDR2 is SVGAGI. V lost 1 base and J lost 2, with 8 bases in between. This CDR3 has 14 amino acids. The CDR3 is CASSYLGGNTEAFF. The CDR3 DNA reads TGTGCCAGCAGTTACTTGGGGGGAAACACTGAAGCTTTCTTT.

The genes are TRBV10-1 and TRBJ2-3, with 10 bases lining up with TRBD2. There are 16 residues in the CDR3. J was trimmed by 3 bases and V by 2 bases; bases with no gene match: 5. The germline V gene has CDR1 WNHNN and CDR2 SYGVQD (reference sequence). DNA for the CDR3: TGCGCCAGCAGTGAGGCTAGCGGGGGATGGACAGATACGCAGTATTTT. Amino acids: CASSEASGGWTDTQYF.

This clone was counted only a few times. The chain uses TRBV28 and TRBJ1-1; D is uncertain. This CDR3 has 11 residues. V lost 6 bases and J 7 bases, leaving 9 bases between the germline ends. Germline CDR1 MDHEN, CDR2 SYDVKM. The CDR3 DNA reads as TGTGCCAGCAGCTTACGAGTTGAAGCTTTCTTT. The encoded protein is CASSLRVEAFF.

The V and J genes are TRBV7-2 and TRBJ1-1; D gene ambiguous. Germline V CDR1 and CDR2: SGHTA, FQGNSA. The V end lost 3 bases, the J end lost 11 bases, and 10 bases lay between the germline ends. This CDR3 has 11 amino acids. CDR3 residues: CASSLYGPAFF. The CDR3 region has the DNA TGTGCCAGCAGCTTGTATGGCCCGGCTTTCTTT.

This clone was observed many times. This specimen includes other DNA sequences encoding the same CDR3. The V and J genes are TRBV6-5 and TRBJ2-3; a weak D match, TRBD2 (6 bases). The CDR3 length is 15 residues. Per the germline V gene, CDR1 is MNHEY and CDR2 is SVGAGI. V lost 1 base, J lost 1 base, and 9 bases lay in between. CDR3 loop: CASSYLGGGTDTQYF. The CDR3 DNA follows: TGTGCCAGCAGTTACTTGGGCGGGGGCACAGATACGCAGTATTTT.

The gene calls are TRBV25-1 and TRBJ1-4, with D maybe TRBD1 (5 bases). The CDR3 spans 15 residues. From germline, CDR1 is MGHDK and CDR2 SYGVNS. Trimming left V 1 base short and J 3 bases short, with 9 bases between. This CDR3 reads CASSELRQSNEKLFF. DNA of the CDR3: TGTGCCAGCAGTGAATTGCGACAGTCTAATGAAAAACTGTTTTTT.

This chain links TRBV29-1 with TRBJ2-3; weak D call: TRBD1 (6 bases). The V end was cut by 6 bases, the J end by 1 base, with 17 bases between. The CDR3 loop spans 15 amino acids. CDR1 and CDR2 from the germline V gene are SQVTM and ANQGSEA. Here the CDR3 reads CSVTQGSIGTDTQYF. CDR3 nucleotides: TGCAGCGTAACACAGGGATCGATAGGCACAGATACGCAGTATTTT.

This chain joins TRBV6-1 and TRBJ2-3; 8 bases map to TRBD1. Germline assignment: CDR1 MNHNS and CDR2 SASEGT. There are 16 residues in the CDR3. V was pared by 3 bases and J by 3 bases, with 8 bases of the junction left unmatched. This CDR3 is CASSDIPGQGTDTQYF. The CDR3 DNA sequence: TGTGCCAGCAGTGATATACCCGGACAGGGAACAGATACGCAGTATTTT.

CDR3 sequence reads: CASSERLYGYTF. CDR3 bases: TGCGCCAGCAGTGAGAGGCTGTATGGCTACACCTTC. This chain connects TRBV10-2 to TRBJ1-2; D unclear. CDR3 length equals 12 residues. CDR1 is WSHSY, CDR2 SAAADI, per germline. Trimming removed 2 bases from V and 5 bases from J, with 6 bases in between.

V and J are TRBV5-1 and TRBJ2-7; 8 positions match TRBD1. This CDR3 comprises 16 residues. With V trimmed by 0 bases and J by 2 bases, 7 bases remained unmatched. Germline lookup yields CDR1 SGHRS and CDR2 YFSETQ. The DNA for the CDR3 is TGCGCCAGCAGCTTGGGGACAGGGATGAAGGCCTACGAGCAGTACTTC. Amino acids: CASSLGTGMKAYEQYF.

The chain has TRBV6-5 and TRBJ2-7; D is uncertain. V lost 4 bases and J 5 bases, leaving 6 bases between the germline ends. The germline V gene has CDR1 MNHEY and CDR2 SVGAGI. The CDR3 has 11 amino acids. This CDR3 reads CASSSRNEQYF. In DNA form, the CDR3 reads TGTGCCAGCAGTTCCCGAAACGAGCAGTACTTC.

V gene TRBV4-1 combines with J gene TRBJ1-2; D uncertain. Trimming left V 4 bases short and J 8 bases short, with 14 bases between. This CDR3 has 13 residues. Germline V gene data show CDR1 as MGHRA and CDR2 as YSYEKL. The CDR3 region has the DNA TGCGCCAGCAGCCCCGAAACATGGGAGGGCTACACCTTC. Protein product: CASSPETWEGYTF.

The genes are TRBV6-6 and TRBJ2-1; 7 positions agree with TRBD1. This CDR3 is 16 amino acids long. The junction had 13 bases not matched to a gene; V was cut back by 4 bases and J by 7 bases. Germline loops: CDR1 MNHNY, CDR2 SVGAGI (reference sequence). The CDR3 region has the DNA TGTGCCAGCAGTTTCAGGACAGGCTCGTCGGGAAATGAGCAGTTCTTC. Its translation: CASSFRTGSSGNEQFF.

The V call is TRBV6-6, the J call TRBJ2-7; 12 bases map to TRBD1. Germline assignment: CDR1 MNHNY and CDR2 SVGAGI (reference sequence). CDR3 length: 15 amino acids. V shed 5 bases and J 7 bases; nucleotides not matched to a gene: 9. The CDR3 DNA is TGTGCCAGCAGTACGGGGGACAGGGGGCGAGGTGAGCAGTACTTC. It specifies CASSTGDRGRGEQYF.

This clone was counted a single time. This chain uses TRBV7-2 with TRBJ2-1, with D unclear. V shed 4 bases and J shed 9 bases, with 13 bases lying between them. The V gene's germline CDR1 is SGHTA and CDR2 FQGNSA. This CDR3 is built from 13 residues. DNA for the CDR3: TGTGCCAGCAGCTCCCAGACTGGTCTTGAGCAGTTCTTC. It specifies CASSSQTGLEQFF.

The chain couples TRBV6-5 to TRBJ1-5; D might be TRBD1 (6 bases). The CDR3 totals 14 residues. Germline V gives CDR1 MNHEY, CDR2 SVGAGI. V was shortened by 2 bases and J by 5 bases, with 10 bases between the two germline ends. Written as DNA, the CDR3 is TGTGCCAGCAGTTACGGGGGGCGCGATCAGCCCCAGCATTTT. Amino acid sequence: CASSYGGRDQPQHF.